This TCR beta chain was sequenced in a study of Ad26.COV2.S vaccination and SARS-CoV-2 variants. Regarding treatment: 15 to 20 received Ad26.COV2.S at low or high dose, single or two shots; 5 received placebo; per-sample allocation not given. Day 63 after the first injection of vaccine or placebo was the sampling time. The sample came from a Boston adult aged 18-55 years. TCRdb's copy holds only in-frame clones and misses some; the assay was immunoSEQ multiplex PCR. The sample yields about 500,000 clones, about nine tenths seen once. This CDR3 contains 14 residues. Germline V lookup: CDR1 SGHTA, CDR2 FQGNSA. The V segment lost 1 base and the J segment 2 bases; nucleotides outside the gene matches: 2. Details on this clone: Additional DNA sequences in this sample encode the identical CDR3.

The V and J genes are TRBV7-2 and TRBJ2-7; 7 bases agree with TRBD1. The clonotype originates from a person aged 18 to 65 who received the Ad26.COV2.S COVID-19 vaccine or a placebo. Sequencing used peripheral blood, obtained in a trial of Ad26.COV2.S vaccine versus placebo. The CDR3 DNA reads TGTGCCAGCAGCTTAGGACAGGGAGCCTACGAGCAGTACTTC. It is translated as CASSLGQGAYEQYF.